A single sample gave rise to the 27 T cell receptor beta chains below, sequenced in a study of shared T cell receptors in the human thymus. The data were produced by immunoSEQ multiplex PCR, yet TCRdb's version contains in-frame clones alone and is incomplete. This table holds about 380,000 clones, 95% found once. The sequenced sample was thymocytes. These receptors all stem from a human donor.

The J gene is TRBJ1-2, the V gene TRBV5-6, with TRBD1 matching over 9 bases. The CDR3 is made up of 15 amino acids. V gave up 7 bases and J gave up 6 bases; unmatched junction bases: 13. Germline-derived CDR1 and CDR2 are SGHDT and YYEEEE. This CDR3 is CASGRPSDRGNGYTF. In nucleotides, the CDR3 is TGTGCCAGCGGCCGCCCGTCGGACAGGGGAAATGGCTACACCTTC.

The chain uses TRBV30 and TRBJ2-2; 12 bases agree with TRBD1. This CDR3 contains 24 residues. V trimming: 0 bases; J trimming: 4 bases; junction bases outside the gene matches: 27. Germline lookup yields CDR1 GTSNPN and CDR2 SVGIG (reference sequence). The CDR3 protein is CAWSVSRDRGRIRGGRPGTGELFF. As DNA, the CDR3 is TGTGCCTGGAGTGTGTCGCGGGACAGGGGGCGAATACGGGGAGGACGTCCGGGCACCGGGGAGCTGTTTTTT.

The CDR3 protein is CASSLEVAGGDSGGYEQYF. Here the CDR3 DNA reads TGTGCCAGCAGCTTAGAAGTAGCGGGAGGGGACTCAGGAGGCTACGAGCAGTACTTC. This chain connects TRBV7-2 to TRBJ2-7, with TRBD2 identical over 11 bases. The CDR3 runs 19 residues. The trim removed 1 base at V and 3 bases at J, leaving 14 bases unmatched. The germline CDR1 and CDR2 sequences are SGHTA and FQGNSA.

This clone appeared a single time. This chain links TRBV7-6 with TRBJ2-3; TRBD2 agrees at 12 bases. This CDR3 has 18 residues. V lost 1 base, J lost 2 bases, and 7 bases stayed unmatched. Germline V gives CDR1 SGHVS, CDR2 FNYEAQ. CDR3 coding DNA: TGTGCCAGCAGCTTAGTATATACTAGCGGGAGGCCCACAGATACGCAGTATTTT. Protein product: CASSLVYTSGRPTDTQYF.

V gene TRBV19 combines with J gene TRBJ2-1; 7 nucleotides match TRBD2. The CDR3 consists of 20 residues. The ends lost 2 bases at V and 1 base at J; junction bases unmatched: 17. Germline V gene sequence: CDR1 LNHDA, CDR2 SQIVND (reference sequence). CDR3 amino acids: CASSITILLAEDNSYNEQFF. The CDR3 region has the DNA TGTGCCAGTAGTATAACCATCCTGCTAGCGGAAGACAATTCCTACAATGAGCAGTTCTTC.

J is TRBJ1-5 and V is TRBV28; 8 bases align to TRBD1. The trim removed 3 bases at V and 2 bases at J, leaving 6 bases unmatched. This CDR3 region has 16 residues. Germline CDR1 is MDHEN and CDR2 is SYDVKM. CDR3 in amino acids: CASSFNLTGGNQPQHF. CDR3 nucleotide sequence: TGTGCCAGCAGTTTTAACCTGACAGGGGGCAATCAGCCCCAGCATTTT.

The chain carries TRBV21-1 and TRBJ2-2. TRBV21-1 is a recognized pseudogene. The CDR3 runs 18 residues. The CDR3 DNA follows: TGTGCCAGCAGCAAAGTCAGAATCCGCTACATAGGACCCGGGGAGCTGTTTTTT. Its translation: CASSKVRIRYIGPGELFF.

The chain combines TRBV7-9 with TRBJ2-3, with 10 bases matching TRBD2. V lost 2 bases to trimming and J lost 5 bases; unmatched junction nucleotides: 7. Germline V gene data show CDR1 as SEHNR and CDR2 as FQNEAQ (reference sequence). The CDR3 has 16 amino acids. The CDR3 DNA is TGTGCCAGCAGCTTAAGAGCGGGAGGGCATGAAGATACGCAGTATTTT. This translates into CASSLRAGGHEDTQYF.

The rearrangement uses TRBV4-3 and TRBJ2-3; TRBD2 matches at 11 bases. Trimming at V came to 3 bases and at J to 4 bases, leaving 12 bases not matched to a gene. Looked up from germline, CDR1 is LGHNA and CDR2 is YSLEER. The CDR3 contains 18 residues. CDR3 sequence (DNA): TGCGCCAGCAGCCAGGCAACTAGCGGGAGAGCCGGCCCAGATACGCAGTATTTT. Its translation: CASSQATSGRAGPDTQYF.

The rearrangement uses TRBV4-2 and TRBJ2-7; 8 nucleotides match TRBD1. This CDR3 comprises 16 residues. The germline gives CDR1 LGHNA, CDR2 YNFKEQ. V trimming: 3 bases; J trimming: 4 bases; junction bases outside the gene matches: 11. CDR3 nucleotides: TGTGCCAGCAGCCATCGACAGGGGATAAGCGGGTACGAGCAGTACTTC. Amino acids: CASSHRQGISGYEQYF.

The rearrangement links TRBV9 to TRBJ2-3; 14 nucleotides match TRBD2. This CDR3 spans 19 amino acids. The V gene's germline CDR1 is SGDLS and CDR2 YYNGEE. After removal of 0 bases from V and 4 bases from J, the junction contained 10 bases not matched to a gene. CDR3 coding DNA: TGTGCCAGCAGCGTAGGACTAGCGGGAGGGCCCTCCGCTCCAGATACGCAGTATTTT. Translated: CASSVGLAGGPSAPDTQYF. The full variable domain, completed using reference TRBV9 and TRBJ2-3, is DSGVTQTPKHLITATGQRVTLRCSPRSGDLSVYWYQQSLDQGLQFLIQYYNGEERAKGNILERFSAQQFPDLHSELNLSSLELGDSALYFCASSVGLAGGPSAPDTQYFGPGTRLTVL.

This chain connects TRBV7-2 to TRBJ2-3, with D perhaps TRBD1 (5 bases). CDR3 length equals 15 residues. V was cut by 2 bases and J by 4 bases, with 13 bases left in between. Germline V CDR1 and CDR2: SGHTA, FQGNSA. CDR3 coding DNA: TGTGCCAGCAGCTTAATTCAGGGAAGCGCAGATACGCAGTATTTT. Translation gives CASSLIQGSADTQYF.

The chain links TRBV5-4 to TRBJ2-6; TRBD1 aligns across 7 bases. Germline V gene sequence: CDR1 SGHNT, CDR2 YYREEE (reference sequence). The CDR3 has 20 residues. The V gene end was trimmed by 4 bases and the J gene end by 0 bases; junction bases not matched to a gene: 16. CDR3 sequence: CASSGGTQGVRISGANVLTF. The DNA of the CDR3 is TGTGCCAGCAGCGGTGGGACGCAGGGGGTCAGAATCTCTGGGGCCAACGTCCTGACTTTC.

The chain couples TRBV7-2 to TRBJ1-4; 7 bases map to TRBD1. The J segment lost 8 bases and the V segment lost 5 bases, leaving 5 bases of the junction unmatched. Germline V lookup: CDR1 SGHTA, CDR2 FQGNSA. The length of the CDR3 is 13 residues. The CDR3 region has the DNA TGTGCCAGCAGCCGGACAGGAGGCGAAAAACTGTTTTTT. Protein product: CASSRTGGEKLFF.

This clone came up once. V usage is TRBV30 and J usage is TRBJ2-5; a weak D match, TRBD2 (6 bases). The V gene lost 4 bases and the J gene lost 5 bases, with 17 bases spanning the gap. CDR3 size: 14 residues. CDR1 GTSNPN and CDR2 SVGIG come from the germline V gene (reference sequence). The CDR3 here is CAWTGVGLSETQYF. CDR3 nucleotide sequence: TGTGCCTGGACGGGGGTAGGCCTCTCGGAGACCCAGTACTTC. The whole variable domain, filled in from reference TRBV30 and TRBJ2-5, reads SQTIHQWPATLVQPVGSPLSLECTVEGTSNPNLYWYRQAAGRGLQLLFYSVGIGQISSEVPQNLSASRPQDRQFILSSKKLLLSDSGFYLCAWTGVGLSETQYFGPGTRLLVL.

The DNA for the CDR3 is TGTGCCAGCAAAGTCTCCGGGAGGGCAGGGTACGAGCAGTACTTC. This sequence encodes CASKVSGRAGYEQYF. The chain combines TRBV27 with TRBJ2-7; 8 bases agree with TRBD2. This CDR3 contains 15 residues. Germline CDR1 and CDR2: MNHEY and SMNVEV (reference sequence). V lost 7 bases, J lost 4 bases, and 12 bases stayed unmatched.

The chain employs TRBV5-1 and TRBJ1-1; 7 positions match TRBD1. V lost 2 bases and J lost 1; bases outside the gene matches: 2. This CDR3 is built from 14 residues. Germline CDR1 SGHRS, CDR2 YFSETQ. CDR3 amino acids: CASSFRDRNTEAFF. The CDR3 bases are TGCGCCAGCAGCTTTCGGGACAGGAACACTGAAGCTTTCTTT. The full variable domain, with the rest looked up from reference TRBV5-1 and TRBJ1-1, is KAGVTQTPRYLIKTRGQQVTLSCSPISGHRSVSWYQQTPGQGLQFLFEYFSETQRNKGNFPGRFSGRQFSNSRSEMNVSTLELGDSALYLCASSFRDRNTEAFFGQGTRLTVV.

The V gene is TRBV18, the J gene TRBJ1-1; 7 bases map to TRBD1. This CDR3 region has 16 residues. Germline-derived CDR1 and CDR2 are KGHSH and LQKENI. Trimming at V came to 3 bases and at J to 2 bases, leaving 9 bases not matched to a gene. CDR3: CASSPGQKTSNTEAFF. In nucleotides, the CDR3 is TGTGCCAGCTCACCGGGACAGAAGACTTCTAACACTGAAGCTTTCTTT. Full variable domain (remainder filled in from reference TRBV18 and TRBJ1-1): NAGVMQNPRHLVRRRGQEARLRCSPMKGHSHVYWYRQLPEEGLKFMVYLQKENIIDESGMPKERFSAEFPKEGPSILRIQQVVRGDSAAYFCASSPGQKTSNTEAFFGQGTRLTVV.

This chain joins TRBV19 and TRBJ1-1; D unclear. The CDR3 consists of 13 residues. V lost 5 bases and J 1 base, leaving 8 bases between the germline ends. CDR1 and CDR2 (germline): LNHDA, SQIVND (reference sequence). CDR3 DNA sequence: TGTGCCAGTAGTGAGAGGGAGAACACTGAAGCTTTCTTT. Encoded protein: CASSERENTEAFF. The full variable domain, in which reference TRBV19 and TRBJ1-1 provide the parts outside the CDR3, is DGGITQSPKYLFRKEGQNVTLSCEQNLNHDAMYWYRQDPGQGLRLIYYSQIVNDFQKGDIAEGYSVSREKKESFPLTVTSAQKNPTAFYLCASSERENTEAFFGQGTRLTVV.

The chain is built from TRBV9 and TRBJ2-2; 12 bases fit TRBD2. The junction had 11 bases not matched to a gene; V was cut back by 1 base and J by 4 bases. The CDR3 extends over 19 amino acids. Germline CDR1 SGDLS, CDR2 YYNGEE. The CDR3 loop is CASSVKDLAGGLCTGELFF. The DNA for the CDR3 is TGTGCCAGCAGCGTAAAGGATCTAGCGGGAGGGCTCTGCACCGGGGAGCTGTTTTTT.

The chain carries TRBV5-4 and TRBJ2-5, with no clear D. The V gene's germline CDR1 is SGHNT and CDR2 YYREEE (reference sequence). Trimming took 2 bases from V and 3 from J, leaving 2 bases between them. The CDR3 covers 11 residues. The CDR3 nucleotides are TGTGCCAGCAGCTTCGAAGAGACCCAGTACTTC. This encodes CASSFEETQYF. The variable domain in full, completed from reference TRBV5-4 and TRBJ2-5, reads ETGVTQSPTHLIKTRGQQVTLRCSSQSGHNTVSWYQQALGQGPQFIFQYYREEENGRGNFPPRFSGLQFPNYSSELNVNALELDDSALYLCASSFEETQYFGPGTRLLVL.

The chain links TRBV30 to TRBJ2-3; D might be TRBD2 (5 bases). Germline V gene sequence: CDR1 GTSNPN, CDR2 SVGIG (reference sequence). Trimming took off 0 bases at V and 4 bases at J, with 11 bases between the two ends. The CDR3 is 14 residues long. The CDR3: CAWSVERVADTQYF. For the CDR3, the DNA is TGTGCCTGGAGTGTAGAGAGGGTAGCAGATACGCAGTATTTT.

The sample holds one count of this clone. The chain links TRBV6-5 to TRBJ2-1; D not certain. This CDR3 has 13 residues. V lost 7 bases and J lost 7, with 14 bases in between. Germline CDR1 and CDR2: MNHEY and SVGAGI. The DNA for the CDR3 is TGTGCCAGCACCCAACCAGCGTGGAATGAGCAGTTCTTC. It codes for CASTQPAWNEQFF.

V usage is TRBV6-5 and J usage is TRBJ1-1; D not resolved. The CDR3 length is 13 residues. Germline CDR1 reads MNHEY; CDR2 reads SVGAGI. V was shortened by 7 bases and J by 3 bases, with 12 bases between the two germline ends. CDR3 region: CASTDSGDTEAFF. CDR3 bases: TGTGCCAGCACCGATAGTGGGGACACTGAAGCTTTCTTT.

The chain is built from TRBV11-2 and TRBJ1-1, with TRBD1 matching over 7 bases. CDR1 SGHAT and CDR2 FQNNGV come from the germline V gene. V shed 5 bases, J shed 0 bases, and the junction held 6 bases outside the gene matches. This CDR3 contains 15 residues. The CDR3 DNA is TGTGCCAGCAGCGGGGGGGGACAGCTGAACACTGAAGCTTTCTTT. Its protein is CASSGGGQLNTEAFF.

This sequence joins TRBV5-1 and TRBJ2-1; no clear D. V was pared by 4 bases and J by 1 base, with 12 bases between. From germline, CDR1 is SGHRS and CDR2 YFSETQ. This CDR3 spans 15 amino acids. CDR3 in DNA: TGCGCCAGCAGCCTCGGCTGGGTTTCCTACAATGAGCAGTTCTTC. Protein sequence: CASSLGWVSYNEQFF.

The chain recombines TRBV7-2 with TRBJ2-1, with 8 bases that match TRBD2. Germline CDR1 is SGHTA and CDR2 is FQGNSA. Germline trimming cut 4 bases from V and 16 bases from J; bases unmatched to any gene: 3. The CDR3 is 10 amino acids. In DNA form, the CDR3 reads TGTGCCAGCAGCTATAGCGGGACCTTCTTC. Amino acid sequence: CASSYSGTFF. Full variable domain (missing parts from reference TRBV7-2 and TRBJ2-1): GAGVSQSPSNKVTEKGKDVELRCDPISGHTALYWYRQSLGQGLEFLIYFQGNSAPDKSGLPSDRFSAERTGGSVSTLTIQRTQQEDSAVYLCASSYSGTFFGPGTRLTVL.